This T cell receptor (beta chain) came from a study of blood T cell repertoires in COVID-19. Assay used: immunoSEQ multiplex PCR; TCRdb lists only in-frame clones, some missing. Of about 280,000 clones listed, over 75% are singletons. V shed 1 base, J shed 5 bases, and the junction held 5 bases outside the gene matches. This CDR3 contains 15 residues. Germline assignment: CDR1 SGDLS and CDR2 YYNGEE. The TCR sequence derives from a human donor in a cohort sampled during active COVID-19. The specimen was peripheral blood. The chain recombines TRBV9 with TRBJ2-2, with 7 bases matching TRBD2. In nucleotides, the CDR3 is TGTGCCAGCAGCGTACTAGCGGAAGGGACCGGGGAGCTGTTTTTT. It specifies CASSVLAEGTGELFF.